This T cell receptor beta chain was captured by sequencing in a study of shared clonotypes between healthy human individuals. This table comes from immunoSEQ multiplex PCR, and its TCRdb copy is limited to in-frame clones, with some not included. The sample contains under 2,500,000 clones, under 97% of which appear only once. A note on this clone: No antigen is known for it.

Study-wide results and caveats: Against clonotypes common to all four donors, non-shared ones had lower generation probabilities. Between several donors, naive CD4 clonotypes were shared at a level of about 5%. Blood alone was sampled, and tissue repertoires likely differ.

The source is a young man in good health. The source material was naive CD4+ T cells sorted from blood. Subset: CD45RA+ positively selected.

The CDR3 region is CASSQGTLGQETQYF. For the CDR3, the DNA is TGTGCCAGCAGCCAAGGGACTCTCGGTCAAGAGACCCAGTACTTC. The chain couples TRBV2 to TRBJ2-5; D is perhaps TRBD2 (6 bases). Germline V CDR1 and CDR2: SNHLY, FYNNEI. V was trimmed by 6 bases and J by 2 bases, leaving 16 bases between them. The CDR3 is 15 amino acids.